This T cell receptor beta chain was retrieved from a study of blood T cell repertoires in COVID-19. TCRdb's table, derived via immunoSEQ multiplex PCR, lists solely in-frame clones and lacks some. The table lists a few hundred thousand clones, 87% of them singletons. CDR3 length equals 15 residues. CDR1 is MGHRA and CDR2 is YSYEKL in the germline V gene. V lost 1 base to trimming and J lost 12 bases; unmatched junction nucleotides: 12. Sequenced: PBMCs or T cells enriched from blood (not recorded which). The TCR was taken from a woman between 18 and 30 years old who had recovered from COVID-19. This chain connects TRBV4-1 to TRBJ2-1; 7 nucleotides match TRBD1. As DNA, the CDR3 is TGCGCCAGCAGCCAAGCCGGACCAGGGGGAGATCGGCAGTTCTTC. Protein: CASSQAGPGGDRQFF.